The following is a TCR beta chain sequence with its context. Antigen: not known. The data belong to a study of T cells in severe cutaneous drug reactions. Study-wide background: Enrollment required a probable or definite RegiSCAR diagnosis of SJS/TEN or DRESS. Collected from acute- or recovery-stage patients: blister fluids/cells and PBMC.

Bulk and single-cell libraries used iRepertoire multiplex PCR with TCR subtype-specific primers. Reanalyzing the multiplex PCR reads, TCRdb keeps one entry per CDR3 protein, without DNA. The sample's table shows tens of thousands of distinct CDR3 sequences. Sequenced patients had Stevens-Johnson syndrome or toxic epidermal necrolysis caused by carbamazepine. CDR1 and CDR2 from the germline V gene are SGHDN and FVKESK. The CDR3 spans 14 residues. Study-wide findings and caveats: Tolerant-control and healthy-donor PBMC lacked or rarely had the public CDR3 found in blisters.

This sequence was found in a human donor with toxic epidermal necrolysis, a severe cutaneous drug reaction. The sequenced material came from PBMCs. The genes are TRBV14 and TRBJ1-3. CDR3 protein: CASSHLGNGNTIYF.